This entry is about one T cell receptor (beta chain). These data originate in a study of technical replicates of blood from a handful of donors. The CDR3 is made up of 13 amino acids. CDR1 SGDLS and CDR2 YYNGEE come from the germline V gene. The V and J ends lost 0 bases and 3 bases respectively, with 6 bases between them. The table came from immunoSEQ multiplex PCR; TCRdb's copy has only in-frame clones and leaves some out. Among roughly 60,000 clones listed, around nine tenths were seen once. The chain couples TRBV9 to TRBJ1-2; no clear D gene. The TCR comes from a human donor in good health. Some clones in this sample may be carry-over from other donors' samples. The sample taken for sequencing was PBMCs. As DNA, the CDR3 is TGTGCCAGCAGCGTAGGACGGGACTATGGCTACACCTTC. This translates into CASSVGRDYGYTF.